What follows is one T cell receptor beta chain and its context. CDR1 and CDR2 from the germline V gene are LNHNV and YYDKDF (reference sequence). The CDR3 has 17 amino acids. V was clipped by 2 bases and J by 4 bases; unmatched bases: 12. This sample was taken from a study of OX40 agonist ivuxolimab in advanced cancers. This table comes from immunoSEQ multiplex PCR, and its TCRdb copy is limited to in-frame clones, with some not included. The profile shows over 40,000 clones, approximately 84% of them singletons. V usage is TRBV15 and J usage is TRBJ2-5, with TRBD2 matching 8 bases. This TCR was recovered from an adult with an advanced solid tumor such as melanoma, head and neck, liver or kidney cancer. This specimen was CD4+ or CD8+ T cells sorted from blood, taken in a trial of the OX40 agonist ivuxolimab. The CDR3 DNA is TGTGCCACCAGCAGACTCCAAACTAGCGGAGGTTCAGAGACCCAGTACTTC. The encoded protein is CATSRLQTSGGSETQYF.